This TCR beta chain is drawn from a study of T-cell reconstitution after alpha-beta-depleted transplantation in children. General study points: The origin of high day-60 TCRbeta diversity in some patients lay in surviving recipient T cells and thymic progenitors. Among T cells one year after transplant, newly produced cells accounted for most counts and diversity. As was reported, about two months after transplant, alpha-beta T cells came from several hundred expanded graft clones.

About this clonotype itself: The antigen remains unidentified.

A library of TCRbeta sequences, prepared with unique molecular identifiers, was generated. TCRdb used MiXCR to reprocess the PCR reads, holding one entry per CDR3 protein. Among just over 950,000 distinct CDR3 sequences, about 29% were seen once, and the ten largest hold about 28%. CDR3 length equals 14 residues. Trimming removed 5 bases at V and 4 bases at J, with 15 bases between. The sequence was obtained from a boy in the first two years of life who had a stem cell transplant for SCID, so the T cells may come from the graft donor. V gene TRBV12-3 or TRBV12-4 combines with J gene TRBJ2-7; D is undetermined. The source was PBMCs, mostly from graft donor cells, collected 360 days after TCRalphabeta/CD19-depleted stem cell transplant. CDR3 residues: CASSQKQRIYEQYF. The CDR3 DNA reads TGTGCCAGCAGTCAAAAGCAAAGGATATACGAGCAGTACTTC.